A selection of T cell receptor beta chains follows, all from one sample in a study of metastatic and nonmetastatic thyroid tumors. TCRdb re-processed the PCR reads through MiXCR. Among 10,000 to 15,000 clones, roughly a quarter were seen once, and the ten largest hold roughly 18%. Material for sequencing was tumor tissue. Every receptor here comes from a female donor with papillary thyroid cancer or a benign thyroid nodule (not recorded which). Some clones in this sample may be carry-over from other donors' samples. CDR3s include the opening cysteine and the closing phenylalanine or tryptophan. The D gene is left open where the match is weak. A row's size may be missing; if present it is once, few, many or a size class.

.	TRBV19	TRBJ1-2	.	CASSWGPANYGYTF	TGTGCCAGTAGTTGGGGACCAGCTAACTATGGCTACACCTTC
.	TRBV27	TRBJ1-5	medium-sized	CASSLSKYQPQHF	TGTGCCAGCAGTTTATCAAAGTATCAGCCCCAGCATTTT
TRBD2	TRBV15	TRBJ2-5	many	CATSRATSGSETQYF	TGTGCCACCAGCAGAGCTACTAGCGGGAGTGAGACCCAGTACTTC
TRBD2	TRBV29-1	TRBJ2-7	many	CSVFSSGRYEQYF	TGCAGCGTTTTCTCTAGCGGGAGATACGAGCAGTACTTC
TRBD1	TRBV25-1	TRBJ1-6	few	CASRGQGAFNSPLHF	TGTGCCAGCAGGGGACAGGGGGCGTTTAACTCACCCCTCCACTTT
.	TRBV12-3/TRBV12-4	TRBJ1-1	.	CAIRWTAWGSTEAFF	TGTGCCATCAGATGGACTGCATGGGGCTCCACTGAAGCTTTCTTT
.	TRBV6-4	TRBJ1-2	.	CASQRTGLHYGYTF	TGTGCCAGCCAGCGCACAGGATTACATTATGGCTACACCTTC
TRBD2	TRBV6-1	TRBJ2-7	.	CASRAGGGSSYEQYF	TGTGCCAGCAGGGCCGGCGGCGGGAGCTCCTACGAGCAGTACTTC
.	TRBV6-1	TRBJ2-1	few	CASSFREWGNEQFF	TGTGCCAGCAGTTTCAGGGAGTGGGGCAATGAGCAGTTCTTC
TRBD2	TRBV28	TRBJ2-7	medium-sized	CASNLSGAQSYEQYF	TGTGCCAGCAATCTTAGCGGGGCCCAGAGCTACGAGCAGTACTTC
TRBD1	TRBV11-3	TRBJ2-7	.	CASSPPGQGNNEQYF	TGTGCCAGCAGCCCACCGGGACAGGGGAATAACGAGCAGTACTTC
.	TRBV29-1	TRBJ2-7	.	CSVVGALSRSLTYEQYF	TGCAGCGTGGTAGGCGCTCTCTCTAGATCTCTCACCTACGAGCAGTACTTC
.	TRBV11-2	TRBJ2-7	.	CASSPGDSSSYEQYF	TGTGCCAGCAGCCCAGGGGACTCAAGCTCCTACGAGCAGTACTTC
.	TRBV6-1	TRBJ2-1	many	CASRSGDERNEQFF	TGTGCCAGCAGATCAGGAGACGAGCGGAATGAGCAGTTCTTC
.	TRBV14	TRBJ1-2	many	CASSHPTGTYAGYTF	TGTGCCAGCAGCCATCCTACTGGGACATACGCTGGCTACACCTTC
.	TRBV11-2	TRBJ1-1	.	CASSLWGNTEAFF	TGTGCCAGCAGCTTATGGGGGAACACTGAAGCTTTCTTT
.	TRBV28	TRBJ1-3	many	CASSFGGNSGNTIYF	TGTGCCAGCAGTTTTGGGGGGAACTCTGGAAACACCATATATTTT
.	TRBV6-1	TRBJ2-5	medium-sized	CASSAQRGTQYF	TGTGCCAGCAGCGCTCAACGGGGGACCCAGTACTTC
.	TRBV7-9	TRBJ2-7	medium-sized	CASSFGGAEQYF	TGTGCCAGCAGCTTCGGAGGGGCCGAGCAGTACTTC
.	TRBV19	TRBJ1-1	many	CASRAGTYTSEAFF	TGTGCCAGTAGGGCAGGGACGTATACATCTGAAGCTTTCTTT
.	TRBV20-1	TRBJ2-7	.	CSARDYTYEQYF	TGCAGTGCTAGAGATTACACCTACGAGCAGTACTTC
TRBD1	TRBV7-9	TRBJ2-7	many	CASSPSGTGVYEQYF	TGTGCCAGCAGCCCTTCCGGGACAGGGGTCTACGAGCAGTACTTC
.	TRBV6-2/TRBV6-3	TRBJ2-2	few	CASSYFRVAEANTGELFF	TGTGCCAGCAGTTACTTTCGGGTAGCGGAGGCGAACACCGGGGAGCTGTTTTTT
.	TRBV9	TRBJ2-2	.	CASSVETGKKAGELFF	TGTGCCAGCAGCGTAGAAACAGGGAAGAAGGCCGGGGAGCTGTTTTTT